The following is a T cell receptor (beta chain) sequence with its context. Ten or more counts support this clonotype. Its target antigen remains unknown. The sample holds no much larger clone one base away, and base qualities are not on file. The data derive from a study of T-cell reconstitution after alpha-beta-depleted transplantation in children (dated by TCRdb to the mid-2010s). Study-level background: Using TCR repertoire profiling, the study followed T-cell immune reconstitution in a quantitative way in children after TCRalphabeta/CD19-depleted allogeneic hematopoietic cell transplantation. Results and caveats for the whole study, not just this receptor: Apparently early alphabetaT-cell count recovery about two months after transplant reportedly relied on only several hundred rapidly expanded clones derived from non-depleted graft cells. The frequencies of hyperexpanded clones fell over the following months, and after one year, T-cell counts and TCRbeta diversity were mostly attributed to newly produced T cells. The high TCRbeta diversity at day 60 in some patients was ascribed to recipient T cells and intrathymic progenitors that had survived conditioning.

Libraries were made using PCR. Sequencing was carried out with an Illumina HiSeq 2500. TCR library preparation used molecular barcoding, with unique molecular identifiers applied to normalize quantification of the TCRbeta repertoire. The raw public data were reprocessed by TCRdb itself: fastp quality trimming at Q25, MiXCR clonotype calling, in-frame beta chains only. Rows matching on CDR3 protein sequence are summarized as one entry with the most common DNA and genes. The table for this sample lists over 200,000 distinct CDR3 sequences; 7.5% to 9.5% of them were counted only once. 35% of the sample is in the top ten clones. Measured from the cysteine to the phenylalanine, the CDR3 is 17 residues long. The read is trimmed to its CDR3 DNA, 51 bases read in frame from base 1. The CDR1 and CDR2 encoded by the germline V gene are SGHTS and YDEGEE. V and J are truncated by 0 bases and 2 bases respectively, leaving an intervening sequence of 17 bases.

Read against the paper, the sample's treatment or condition label means: allogeneic hematopoietic cell transplantation with graft depleted of TCRalphabeta T cells and CD19 B cells. Transplant recipients were children who received TCRalphabeta/CD19-depleted allogeneic hematopoietic cell grafts. The input for sequencing was PBMCs, mostly from graft donor cells, taken 360 days after TCRalphabeta/CD19-depleted stem cell transplant. The chain joins TRBV5-8 to TRBJ2-5; the D segment could be TRBD2, given 6 matching bases. The TCR comes from a male patient aged 2 to 9 who had a stem cell transplant for acute myeloid leukemia, so the T cells may come from the graft donor. The sequence in DNA is TGTGCCAGCAGCTTGGGTACTAGCCCCTCGATTCAAGAGACCCAGTACTTC. Its amino acids are CASSLGTSPSIQETQYF.